This is a list of T cell receptor beta chains from one sample in a study of breast tumors, draining lymph nodes, adjacent tissues. TCRdb processed the multiplex PCR reads anew with MiXCR; each CDR3 protein has one entry. The repertoire holds about 22,000 distinct CDR3 sequences, approximately 61% seen once, with 15% to 20% in the top ten. Sequencing input: tumor-adjacent breast tissue. The source of these receptors is a female donor with breast cancer. Some clones in this sample may be carry-over from other donors' samples. CDR3s include the opening cysteine and the closing phenylalanine or tryptophan. D genes are given only for firm matches.

TRBD2 TRBV7-9 CASSAGLAGQETQYF
. TRBV19 CASSIAGGGRSNQPQHF
TRBD1 TRBV10-1 CASSESRQGRRYF
TRBD2 TRBV7-2 CAGSLTSGGASNEQFF
TRBD1 TRBV27 CASSTPLDRSKYGYTF
TRBD1 TRBV7-2 CASSLSDRGHEQYF
. TRBV12-3/TRBV12-4 CASSYRPGVGYEQYF
TRBD2 TRBV20-1 CSVGKPSGGQQETQYF
TRBD2 TRBV7-9 CASSWLAGNTGELFF
. TRBV19 CASNADSYNYGYTF
TRBD2 TRBV20-1 CSAATSGTGEQYF
. TRBV5-6 CASSFGGNYGYTF
TRBD2 TRBV12-3/TRBV12-4 CASSQRTSGTYEQYF
. TRBV14 CASNWGGGPDTQYF
TRBD2 TRBV5-4 CASSSQRGNTGELFF
. TRBV4-2 CASSTTEGTHNEKLFF
. TRBV7-7 CASSFQGAETQYF
TRBD1 TRBV5-1 CASSLGDRDNSPLHF